The text below deals with one T cell receptor beta chain. The antigen is not known. The data stem from a study of radiation and T cells in renal cell carcinoma. Assay: immunoSEQ multiplex PCR; the TCRdb copy retains only in-frame clones and omits some. Of around 140,000 clones listed, about nine tenths are singletons. Findings of the study overall: Pretreatment tumor biopsies were lacking, so baseline clonotypes are unknown.

The CDR3 loop spans 14 amino acids. Germline loops: CDR1 SGHRS, CDR2 YFSETQ. The V gene lost 0 bases and the J gene lost 5 bases, with 11 bases spanning the gap. The time point here: baseline pretreatment blood. The sample's treatment: 15 Gy SBRT to primary tumor, nephrectomy 4 weeks later. The patient's renal cell carcinoma had clear cell pathology. The sample here was blood, taken from a patient whose treatment included radiotherapy and nephrectomy. The rearrangement joins TRBV5-1 to TRBJ2-5, with D maybe TRBD1 (5 bases). The receptor was derived from a woman between 65 and 79 years old with renal cell carcinoma. The CDR3 here is CASSLADSPETQYF. The DNA for the CDR3 is TGCGCCAGCAGCTTGGCCGACAGTCCGGAGACCCAGTACTTC.